This T cell receptor (beta chain) was identified in a study of T cell responses to AZD1222 COVID-19 vaccine. CDR3 length equals 18 residues. CDR1 is LGHNA, CDR2 YNFKEQ, per germline. With V trimmed by 0 bases and J by 5 bases, 13 bases remained unmatched. Study-level findings and limits: Repertoire sampling occurred only after the peak T cell response. It should be noted that donors were predominantly white British and more often female, and clonal diversity was possibly underestimated.

As to this clone: Its specificity is unknown.

The repertoire was sequenced with immunoSEQ multiplex PCR; TCRdb's copy has only in-frame clones and lacks some. The sample includes just over 90,000 clones, around 87% of them seen just once. This chain joins TRBV4-2 and TRBJ2-3, with 8 nucleotides matching TRBD2. The sequence derives from an adult who received the AZD1222 COVID-19 vaccine. Here the sequenced sample was peripheral blood, taken 28 days after the second AZD1222 dose. CDR3 sequence: CASSQDVVTSVSLDTQYF. Written as DNA, the CDR3 is TGTGCCAGCAGCCAAGATGTCGTGACTAGCGTCTCTCTAGATACGCAGTATTTT.